Presented here are 6 T cell receptor beta chains from one specimen sequenced in a study of blood T cell repertoires in COVID-19. TCRdb's table, derived via immunoSEQ multiplex PCR, lists solely in-frame clones and lacks some. The sample lists a few hundred thousand clones, roughly 90% occurring once. Sequenced input: PBMCs or T cells enriched from blood (not recorded which). Source of these receptors: a woman under 40 who had recovered from COVID-19.

The sample holds one count of this clone. This sequence joins TRBV6-5 and TRBJ1-2; TRBD1 is a possible D gene (5 bases). Trimming stripped 0 bases from V and 3 bases from J, with 8 bases between. CDR3 length: 14 residues. Germline V gene sequence: CDR1 MNHEY, CDR2 SVGAGI. CDR3 coding DNA: TGTGCCAGCAGTTACTCGCGACAGCACTATGGCTACACCTTC. It is translated as CASSYSRQHYGYTF.

This clone was observed a handful of times. The chain carries TRBV7-3 and TRBJ1-1; D unclear. The CDR3 is 13 amino acids. CDR1 is SGHTA, CDR2 FQGTGA, per germline. V dropped 2 bases and J dropped 0 bases, with 4 bases sitting between them. CDR3: CASSLGMNTEAFF. In nucleotides, the CDR3 is TGTGCCAGCAGCTTAGGCATGAACACTGAAGCTTTCTTT.

The chain combines TRBV2 with TRBJ2-7, with 10 bases aligning to TRBD2. Germline CDR1 SNHLY, CDR2 FYNNEI. The CDR3 extends over 14 amino acids. V was clipped by 6 bases and J by 6 bases; unmatched bases: 8. The CDR3 sequence is CASSEDSGRSEQYF. The CDR3 coding sequence is TGTGCCAGCAGCGAGGATAGCGGGAGGTCCGAGCAGTACTTC.

The rearrangement links TRBV19 to TRBJ2-7, with TRBD2 matching over 7 bases. The J segment lost 0 bases and the V segment lost 4 bases, leaving 6 bases of the junction unmatched. The CDR3 runs to 15 residues. Looked up from germline, CDR1 is LNHDA and CDR2 is SQIVND (reference sequence). CDR3 DNA: TGTGCCAGTAGTAAGGGGAGGGCACGCTCCTACGAGCAGTACTTC. It codes for CASSKGRARSYEQYF.

This chain connects TRBV27 to TRBJ1-2, with 7 bases matching TRBD1. The J segment lost 8 bases and the V segment lost 6 bases, leaving 15 bases of the junction unmatched. This CDR3 spans 15 amino acids. Germline lookup yields CDR1 MNHEY and CDR2 SMNVEV (reference sequence). In nucleotides, the CDR3 is TGTGCCAGCAGGTCCCAGAGGGGGCATAGGGGAGGCTACACCTTC. Translating it yields CASRSQRGHRGGYTF.

J is TRBJ1-1 and V is TRBV5-1; weak D call: TRBD1 (6 bases). Germline CDR1 is SGHRS and CDR2 is YFSETQ. This CDR3 spans 14 amino acids. Trimming cost V 7 bases and J 5 bases, with 18 bases left between them. The CDR3 bases are TGCGCCAGCCGGCAGGGGATAAGTAGGACTGAAGCTTTCTTT. Amino acid sequence: CASRQGISRTEAFF.